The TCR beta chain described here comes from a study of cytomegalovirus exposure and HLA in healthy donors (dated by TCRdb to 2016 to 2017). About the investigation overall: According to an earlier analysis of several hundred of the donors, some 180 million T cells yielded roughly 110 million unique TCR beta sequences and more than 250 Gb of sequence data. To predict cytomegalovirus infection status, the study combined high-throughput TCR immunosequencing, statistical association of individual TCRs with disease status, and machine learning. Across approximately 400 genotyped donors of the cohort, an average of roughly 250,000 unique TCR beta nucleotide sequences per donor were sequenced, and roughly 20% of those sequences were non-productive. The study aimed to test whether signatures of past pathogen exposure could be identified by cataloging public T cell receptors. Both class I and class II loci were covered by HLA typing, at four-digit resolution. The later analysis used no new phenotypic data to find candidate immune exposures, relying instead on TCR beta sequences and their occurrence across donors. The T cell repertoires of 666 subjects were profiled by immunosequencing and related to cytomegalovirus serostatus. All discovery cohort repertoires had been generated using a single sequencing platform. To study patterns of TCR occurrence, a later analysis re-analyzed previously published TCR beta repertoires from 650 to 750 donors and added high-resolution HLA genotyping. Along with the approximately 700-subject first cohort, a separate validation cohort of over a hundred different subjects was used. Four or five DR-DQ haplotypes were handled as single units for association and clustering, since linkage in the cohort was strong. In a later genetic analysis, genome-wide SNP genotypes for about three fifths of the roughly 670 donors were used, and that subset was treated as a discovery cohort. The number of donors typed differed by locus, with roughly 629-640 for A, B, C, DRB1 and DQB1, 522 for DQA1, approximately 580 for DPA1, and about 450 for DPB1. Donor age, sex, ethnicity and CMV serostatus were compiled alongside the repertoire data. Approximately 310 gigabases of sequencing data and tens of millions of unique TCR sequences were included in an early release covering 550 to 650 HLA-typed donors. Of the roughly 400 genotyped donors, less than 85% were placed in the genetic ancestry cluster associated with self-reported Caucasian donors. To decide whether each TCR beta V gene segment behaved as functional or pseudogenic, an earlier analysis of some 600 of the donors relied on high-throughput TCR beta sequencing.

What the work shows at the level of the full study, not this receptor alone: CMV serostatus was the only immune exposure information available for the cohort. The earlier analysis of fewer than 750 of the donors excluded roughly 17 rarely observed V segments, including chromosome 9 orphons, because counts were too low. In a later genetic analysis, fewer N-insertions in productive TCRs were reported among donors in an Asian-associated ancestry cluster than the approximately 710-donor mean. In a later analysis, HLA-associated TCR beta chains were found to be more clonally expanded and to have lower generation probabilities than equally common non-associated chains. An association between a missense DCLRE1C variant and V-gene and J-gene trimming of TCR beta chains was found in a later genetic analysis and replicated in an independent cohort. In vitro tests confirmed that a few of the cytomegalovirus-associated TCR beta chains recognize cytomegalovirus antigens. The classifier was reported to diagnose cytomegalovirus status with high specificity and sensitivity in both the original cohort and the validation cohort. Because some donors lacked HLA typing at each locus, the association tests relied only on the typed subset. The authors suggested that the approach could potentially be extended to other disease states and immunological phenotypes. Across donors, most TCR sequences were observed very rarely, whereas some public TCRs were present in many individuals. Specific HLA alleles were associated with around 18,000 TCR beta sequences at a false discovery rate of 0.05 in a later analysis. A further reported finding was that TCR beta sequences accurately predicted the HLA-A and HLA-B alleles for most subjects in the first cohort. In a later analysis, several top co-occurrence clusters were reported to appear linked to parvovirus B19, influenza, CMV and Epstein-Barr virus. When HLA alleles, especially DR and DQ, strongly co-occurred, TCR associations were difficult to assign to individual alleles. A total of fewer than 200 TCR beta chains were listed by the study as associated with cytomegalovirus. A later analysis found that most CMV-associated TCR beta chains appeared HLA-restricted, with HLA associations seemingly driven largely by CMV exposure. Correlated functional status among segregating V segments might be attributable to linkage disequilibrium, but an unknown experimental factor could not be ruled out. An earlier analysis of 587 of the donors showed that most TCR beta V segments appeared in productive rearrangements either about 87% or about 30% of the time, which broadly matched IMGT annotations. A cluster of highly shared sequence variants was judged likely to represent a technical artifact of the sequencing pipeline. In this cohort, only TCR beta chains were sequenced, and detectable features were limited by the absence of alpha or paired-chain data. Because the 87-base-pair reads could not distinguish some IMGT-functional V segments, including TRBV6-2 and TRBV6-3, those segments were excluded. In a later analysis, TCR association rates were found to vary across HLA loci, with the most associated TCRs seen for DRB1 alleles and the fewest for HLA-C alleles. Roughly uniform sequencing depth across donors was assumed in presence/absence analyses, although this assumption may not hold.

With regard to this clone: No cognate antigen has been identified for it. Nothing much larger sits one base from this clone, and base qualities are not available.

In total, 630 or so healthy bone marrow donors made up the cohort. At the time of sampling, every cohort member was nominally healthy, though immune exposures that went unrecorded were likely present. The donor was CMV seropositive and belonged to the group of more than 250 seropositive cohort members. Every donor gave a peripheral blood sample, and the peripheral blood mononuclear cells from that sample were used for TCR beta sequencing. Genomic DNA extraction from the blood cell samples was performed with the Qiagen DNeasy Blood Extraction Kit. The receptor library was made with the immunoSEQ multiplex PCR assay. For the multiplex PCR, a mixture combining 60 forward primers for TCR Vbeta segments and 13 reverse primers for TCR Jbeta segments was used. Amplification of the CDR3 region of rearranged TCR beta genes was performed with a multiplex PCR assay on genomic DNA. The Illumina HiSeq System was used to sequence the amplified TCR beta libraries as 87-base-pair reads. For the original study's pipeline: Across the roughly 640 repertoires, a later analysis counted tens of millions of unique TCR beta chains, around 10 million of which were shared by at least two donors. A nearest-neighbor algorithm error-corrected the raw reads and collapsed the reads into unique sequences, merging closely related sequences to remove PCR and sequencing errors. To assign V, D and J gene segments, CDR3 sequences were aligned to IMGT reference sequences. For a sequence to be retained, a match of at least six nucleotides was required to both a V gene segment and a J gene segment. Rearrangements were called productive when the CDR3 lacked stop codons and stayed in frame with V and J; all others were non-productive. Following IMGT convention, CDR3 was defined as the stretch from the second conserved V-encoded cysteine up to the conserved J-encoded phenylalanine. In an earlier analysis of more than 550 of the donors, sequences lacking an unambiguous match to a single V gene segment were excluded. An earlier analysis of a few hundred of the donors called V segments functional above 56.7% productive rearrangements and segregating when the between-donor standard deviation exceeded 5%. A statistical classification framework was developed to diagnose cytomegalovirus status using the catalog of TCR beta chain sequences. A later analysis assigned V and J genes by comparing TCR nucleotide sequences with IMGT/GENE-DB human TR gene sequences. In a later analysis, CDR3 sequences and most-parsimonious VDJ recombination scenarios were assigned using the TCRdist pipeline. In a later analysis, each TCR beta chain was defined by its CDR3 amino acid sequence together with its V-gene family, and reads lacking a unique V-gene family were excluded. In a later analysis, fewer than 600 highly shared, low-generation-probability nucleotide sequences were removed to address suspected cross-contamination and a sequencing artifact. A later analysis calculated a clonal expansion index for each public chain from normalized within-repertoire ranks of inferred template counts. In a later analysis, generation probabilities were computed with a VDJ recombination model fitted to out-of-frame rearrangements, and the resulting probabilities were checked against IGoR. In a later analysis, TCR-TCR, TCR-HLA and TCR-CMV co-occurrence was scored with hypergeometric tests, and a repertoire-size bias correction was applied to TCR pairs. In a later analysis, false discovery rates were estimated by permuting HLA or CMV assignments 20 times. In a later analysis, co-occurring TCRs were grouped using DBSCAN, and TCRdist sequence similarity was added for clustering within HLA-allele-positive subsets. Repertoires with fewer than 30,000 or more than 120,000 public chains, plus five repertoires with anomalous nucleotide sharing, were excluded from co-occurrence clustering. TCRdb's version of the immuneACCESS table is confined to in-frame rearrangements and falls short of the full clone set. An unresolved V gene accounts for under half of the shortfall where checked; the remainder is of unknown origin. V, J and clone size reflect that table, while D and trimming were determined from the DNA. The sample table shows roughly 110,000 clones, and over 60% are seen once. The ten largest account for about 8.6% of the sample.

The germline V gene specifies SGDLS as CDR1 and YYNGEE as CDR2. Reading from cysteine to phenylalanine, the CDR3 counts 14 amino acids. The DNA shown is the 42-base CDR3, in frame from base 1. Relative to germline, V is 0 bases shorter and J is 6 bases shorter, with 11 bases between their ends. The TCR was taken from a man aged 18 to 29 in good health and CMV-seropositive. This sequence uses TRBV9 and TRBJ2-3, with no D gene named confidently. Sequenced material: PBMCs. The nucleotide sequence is TGTGCCAGCAGCGTAGACCTGGGTAGCGATACGCAGTATTTT. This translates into CASSVDLGSDTQYF.